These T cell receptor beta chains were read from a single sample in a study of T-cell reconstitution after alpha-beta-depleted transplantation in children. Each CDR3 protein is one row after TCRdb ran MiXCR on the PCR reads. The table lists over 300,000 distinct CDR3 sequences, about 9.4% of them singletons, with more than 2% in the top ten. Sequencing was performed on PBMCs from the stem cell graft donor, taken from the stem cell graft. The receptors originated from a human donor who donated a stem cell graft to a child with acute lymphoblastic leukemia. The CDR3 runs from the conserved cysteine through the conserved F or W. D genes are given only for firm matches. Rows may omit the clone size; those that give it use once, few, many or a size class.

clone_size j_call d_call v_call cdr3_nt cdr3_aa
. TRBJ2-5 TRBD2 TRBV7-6 TGTGCCAGCAGCTTAGCGTACCTAGCGGGCGGAGAGACCCAGTACTTC CASSLAYLAGGETQYF
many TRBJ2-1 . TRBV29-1 TGCAGCGTTGGGAACTACTACAATGAGCAGTTCTTC CSVGNYYNEQFF
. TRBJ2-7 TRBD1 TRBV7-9 TGTGCCAGCAGCTGGCCTTTGGAACAGGGGTTCTACGAGCAGTACTTC CASSWPLEQGFYEQYF
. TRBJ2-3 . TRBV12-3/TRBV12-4 TGTGCCAGTAGCTCGGGGTTCACAGATACGCAGTATTTT CASSSGFTDTQYF
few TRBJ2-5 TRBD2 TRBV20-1 TGCAGTGCTAGAGTCCCTAGCGGGCAAGAGACCCAGTACTTC CSARVPSGQETQYF
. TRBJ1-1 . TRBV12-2 TGTGCAAGTCGCCAAGGAGGCGGAGACTATTCTAACACTGAAGCTTTCTTT CASRQGGGDYSNTEAFF
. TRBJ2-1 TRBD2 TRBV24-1 TGTGCCACCAGTGATCTAGGACTAAGCGGGGGGAATGAGCAGTTCTTC CATSDLGLSGGNEQFF
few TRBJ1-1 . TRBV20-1 TGCAGTGCTAGACAGGGGATTCTCACTGAAGCTTTCTTT CSARQGILTEAFF
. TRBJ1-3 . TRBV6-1 TGTGCCAGCACAAAGGGGAGTTATGCTGCGGACTCTGGAAACACCATATATTTT CASTKGSYAADSGNTIYF
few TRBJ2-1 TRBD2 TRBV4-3 TGCGCCAGCAGCGCCGGGACTAGCGCTTACAATGAGCAGTTCTTC CASSAGTSAYNEQFF
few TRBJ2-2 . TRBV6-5 TGTGCCAGCAGTTACCCGACTTCAGGCCGGTCCGGGGAGCTGTTTTTT CASSYPTSGRSGELFF
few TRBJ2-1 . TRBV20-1 TGCAGTGCTAGAGATAGGCGGGGACCCTTCTACAATGAGCAGTTCTTC CSARDRRGPFYNEQFF
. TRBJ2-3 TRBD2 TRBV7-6 TGTGCCAGCAGCTCAAGGACTAGCGGGACCATCACAGATACGCAGTATTTT CASSSRTSGTITDTQYF
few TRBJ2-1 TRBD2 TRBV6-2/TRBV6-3 TGTGCCAGCAGGCCTCAGGCTAGCGGGAGGTATGAGCAGTTCTTC CASRPQASGRYEQFF
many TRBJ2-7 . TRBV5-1 TGCGCCAGCAGCTTGAGGTCGATGACGTTCTACGAGCAGTACTTC CASSLRSMTFYEQYF
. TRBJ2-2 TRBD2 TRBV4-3 TGCGCCAGCAGCCAAGATAGGCTAGCGGGAGGGCAATGGGGGGAGCTGTTTTTT CASSQDRLAGGQWGELFF
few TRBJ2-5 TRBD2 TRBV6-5 TGTGCCAGCAGTTTGGGACTAGCGGGAGGGGGTGGAGAGACCCAGTACTTC CASSLGLAGGGGETQYF
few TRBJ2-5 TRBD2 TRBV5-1 TGCGCCAGCAGCTTGGAGGCTAGCGGGAGAGTGGAGACCCAGTACTTC CASSLEASGRVETQYF
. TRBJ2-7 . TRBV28 TGTGCCAGCAGTTTCGGGCGAATCTACGAGCAGTACTTC CASSFGRIYEQYF
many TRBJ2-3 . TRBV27 TGTGCCAGCGCCGTGAGGGCGGGGAGGCCAGATACGCAGTATTTT CASAVRAGRPDTQYF
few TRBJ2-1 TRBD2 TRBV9 TGTGCCAGCAGCGTAGGTGCGGGAGGGAATGAGCAGTTCTTC CASSVGAGGNEQFF
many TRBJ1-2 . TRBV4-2 TGTGCCAGCAGCCAAGGGTCTGGGCCGGCCTATGGCTACACCTTC CASSQGSGPAYGYTF
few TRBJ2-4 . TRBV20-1 TGCAGTGCTAGACCCGGAGGACGCGAAAACATTCAGTACTTC CSARPGGRENIQYF
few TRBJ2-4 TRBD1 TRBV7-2 TGTGCCAGCAGCCCGCCGGGACAGAAAAACATTCAGTACTTC CASSPPGQKNIQYF
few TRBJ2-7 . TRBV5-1 TGCGCCAGCAGCTTGCGTCAGGGGTTCTACGAGCAGTACTTC CASSLRQGFYEQYF
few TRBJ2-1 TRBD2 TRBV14 TGTGCCAGCAGCCAAGTGGTAGGACTAGCGGGAAGCTATGAGCAGTTCTTC CASSQVVGLAGSYEQFF
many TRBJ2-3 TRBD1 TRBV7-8 TGTGCCAGCAGCGCAACAGGGGGAACTGCAGATACGCAGTATTTT CASSATGGTADTQYF
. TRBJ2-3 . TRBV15 TGTGCCACCAGCAGCGCGGACAGGGAGGGAGATACGCAGTATTTT CATSSADREGDTQYF
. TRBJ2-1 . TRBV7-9 TGTGCCAGCAGCTCATCGGAGACAGACAGCTACAATGAGCAGTTCTTC CASSSSETDSYNEQFF
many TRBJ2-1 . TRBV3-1 TGTGCCAGCAGCCAACCCTCTCCCTGGGCAACCCCTTTCTTC CASSQPSPWATPFF
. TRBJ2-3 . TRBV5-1 TGCGCCAGCAGCTCCGTCCCGGGTTTGGATACGCAGTATTTT CASSSVPGLDTQYF
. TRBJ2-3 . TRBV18 TGTGCCAGCTCACCACCGGGAGGGGGCTTAGCTGATACGCAGTATTTT CASSPPGGGLADTQYF
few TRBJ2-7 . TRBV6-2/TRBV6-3 TGTGCCAGCAGACATCCGGGAGTAGTCTACGAGCAGTACTTC CASRHPGVVYEQYF
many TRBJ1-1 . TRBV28 TGTGCCAGCAGTCCATACCCAGAAAAAGTTAGTTTGACTGAAGCTTTCTTT CASSPYPEKVSLTEAFF
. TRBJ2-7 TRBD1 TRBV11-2 TGTGCCAGCAGCTTAGGAAGTTTTAGGGACAGCAAACATTACGAGCAGTACTTC CASSLGSFRDSKHYEQYF
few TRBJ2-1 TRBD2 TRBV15 TGTGCCACCAGCAGAGATTACGGGACTAGCTCTATCAGTGAGCAGTTCTTC CATSRDYGTSSISEQFF
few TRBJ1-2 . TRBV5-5 TGTGCCAGCAGCTCACAGGGTAGAGTAGGCTACACCTTC CASSSQGRVGYTF
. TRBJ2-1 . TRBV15 TGTGCCACCAGCAGAGTCTTTTACAATGAGCAGTTCTTC CATSRVFYNEQFF
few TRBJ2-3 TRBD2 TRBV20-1 TGCAGTGCTACGTCCCGACTAGCGGGGTACACAGATACGCAGTATTTT CSATSRLAGYTDTQYF
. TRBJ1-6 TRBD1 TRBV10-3 TGTGCCATCAGTGGGACGGGACAGGGGCGTTCACCCCTCCACTTT CAISGTGQGRSPLHF